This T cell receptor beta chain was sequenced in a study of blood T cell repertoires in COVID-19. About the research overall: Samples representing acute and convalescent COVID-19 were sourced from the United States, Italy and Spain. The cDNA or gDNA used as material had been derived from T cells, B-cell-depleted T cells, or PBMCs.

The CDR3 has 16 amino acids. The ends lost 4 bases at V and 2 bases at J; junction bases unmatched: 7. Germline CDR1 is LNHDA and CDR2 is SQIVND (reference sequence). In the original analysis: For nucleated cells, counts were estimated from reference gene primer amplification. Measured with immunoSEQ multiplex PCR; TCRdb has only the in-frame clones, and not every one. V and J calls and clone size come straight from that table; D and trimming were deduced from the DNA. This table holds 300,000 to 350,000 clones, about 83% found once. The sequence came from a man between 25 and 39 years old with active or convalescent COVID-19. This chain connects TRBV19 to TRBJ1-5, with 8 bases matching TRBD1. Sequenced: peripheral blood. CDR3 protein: CASSTRTGPGNQPQHF. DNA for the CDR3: TGTGCCAGTAGTACGCGGACAGGGCCGGGCAATCAGCCCCAGCATTTT.